A single sample gave rise to the 17 T cell receptor beta chains below, sequenced in a study of blood T cells in healthy people across ages. PCR was performed a second time for about 7 to 11 cycles using a sample-barcoded 5' primer and a J-beta primer mix. TCRdb reanalysed the 5' RACE reads using MiXCR and keeps one entry per CDR3 protein. The profile shows approximately 850,000 distinct CDR3 sequences, around 43% of them singletons. The sequencing input was blood. The receptors were sampled from a man aged 55 to 70 in good health.

This clonotype was observed a few times. The rearrangement links TRBV13 to TRBJ2-7; a possible D gene is TRBD1 (5 bases). V gave up 6 bases and J gave up 0 bases, with 12 bases separating them. The CDR3 has 14 amino acids. The germline CDR1 and CDR2 sequences are PRHDT and FYEKMQ (reference sequence). CDR3 residues: CASSSSQGSYEQYF. The CDR3 DNA is TGTGCCAGCAGTTCCTCCCAGGGCTCCTACGAGCAGTACTTC.

This clonotype has more than one count but fewer than ten. The chain employs TRBV7-9 and TRBJ2-3; 8 bases align to TRBD1. The CDR3 length is 17 residues. Germline CDR1 SEHNR, CDR2 FQNEAQ (reference sequence). The J segment lost 6 bases and the V segment lost 3 bases, leaving 14 bases of the junction unmatched. CDR3 in DNA: TGTGCCAGCAGCTTGAGAGGCTTGGCAGGGGGCGTGGATACGCAGTATTTT. Its protein is CASSLRGLAGGVDTQYF.

This clonotype was detected a few times. The chain employs TRBV11-2 and TRBJ1-1; TRBD1 might be the D (6 bases). The V gene's germline CDR1 is SGHAT and CDR2 FQNNGV. V was shortened by 0 bases and J by 6 bases, with 11 bases between the two germline ends. The CDR3 loop spans 14 amino acids. This CDR3 is CASSLEGGRSEAFF. CDR3 in DNA: TGTGCCAGCAGCTTAGAGGGGGGGCGGTCTGAAGCTTTCTTT.

Only a few counts were recorded for this clonotype. The rearrangement links TRBV28 to TRBJ2-3; D unclear. The CDR3 contains 14 residues. CDR1 is MDHEN and CDR2 is SYDVKM in the germline V gene. V was trimmed by 1 base and J by 2 bases, leaving 7 bases between them. This CDR3 reads CASSLYSLTDTQYF. The CDR3 nucleotides read TGTGCCAGCAGTTTATACAGCCTCACAGATACGCAGTATTTT.

Only a few counts were recorded for this clonotype. The chain links TRBV20-1 to TRBJ1-5; D remains ambiguous. The CDR3 runs 14 residues. Trimming cost V 0 bases and J 2 bases, with 8 bases left between them. Germline loops: CDR1 DFQATT, CDR2 SNEGSKA (reference sequence). The CDR3 protein is CSAREGMGNQPQHF. DNA of the CDR3: TGCAGTGCTAGAGAGGGGATGGGCAATCAGCCCCAGCATTTT.

V and J are TRBV20-1 and TRBJ2-5, with 7 bases that match TRBD1. Germline loops: CDR1 DFQATT, CDR2 SNEGSKA (reference sequence). The V segment lost 8 bases and the J segment 6 bases; nucleotides outside the gene matches: 15. This CDR3 has 14 residues. CDR3 in DNA: TGCAGTACTCCCGACAGGGAGCCCCTTCAGACCCAGTACTTC. Encoded protein: CSTPDREPLQTQYF.

The chain is built from TRBV12-3 or TRBV12-4 and TRBJ1-6, with D possibly matching TRBD1 (5 bases). The ends were cut back, 3 bases at V and 0 bases at J, with 12 bases in the middle. CDR3 length: 17 amino acids. CDR3 sequence: CASSLRRGSSYNSPLHF. CDR3 DNA sequence: TGTGCCAGCAGTTTGCGTAGGGGTAGCTCCTATAATTCACCCCTCCACTTT.

The V call is TRBV4-3, the J call TRBJ2-5, with D unresolved. Trimming shortened V by 0 bases and J by 5 bases, and 7 bases separated the two germline ends. Germline CDR1 LGHNA, CDR2 YSLEER. There are 13 residues in the CDR3. The CDR3 nucleotides read TGCGCCAGCAGCCAAGAGGTTCGCGAGACCCAGTACTTC. Its protein product is CASSQEVRETQYF.

This clonotype came up once. This chain connects TRBV28 to TRBJ2-7; 8 nucleotides line up with TRBD1. Germline V gene sequence: CDR1 MDHEN, CDR2 SYDVKM. J lost 3 bases, V lost 5 bases, and 9 bases had no gene match. The CDR3 has 15 amino acids. The CDR3 DNA is TGTGCCAGCAGTCCCGCTAAACAGGGGGTCTACGAGCAGTACTTC. Protein sequence: CASSPAKQGVYEQYF.

This sequence joins TRBV7-9 and TRBJ2-7; D is tentatively TRBD1 or TRBD2 (5 bases each). This CDR3 spans 15 amino acids. V lost 5 bases and J lost 0, with 14 bases in between. From germline, CDR1 is SEHNR and CDR2 FQNEAQ (reference sequence). CDR3: CASSGDPSLSYEQYF. The CDR3 DNA reads TGTGCCAGCAGCGGGGACCCCTCCCTCTCCTACGAGCAGTACTTC.

This clonotype was picked up one time. Germline and junction disagree at one end, which may indicate a read error. V usage is TRBV7-2 and J usage is TRBJ2-1; no firm D call. This CDR3 contains 17 residues. Germline V gives CDR1 SGHTA, CDR2 FQGNSA. The CDR3 nucleotides are TGTGCCAGCAGCTCAGCCCCAGTACGGAGCTCCTACAATGATCAGTTCTTC. This gives the protein CASSSAPVRSSYNDQFF.

This clonotype was recorded a few times. The J gene is TRBJ1-6, the V gene TRBV27; TRBD1 is a possible D gene (5 bases). Germline assignment: CDR1 MNHEY and CDR2 SMNVEV (reference sequence). The V end lost 3 bases, the J end lost 9 bases, and 12 bases lay between the germline ends. CDR3 length: 14 amino acids. The DNA of the CDR3 is TGTGCCAGCAGTTTTTGGGACGGGGGTTCACCCCTCCACTTT. This encodes CASSFWDGGSPLHF.

The chain couples TRBV12-3 or TRBV12-4 to TRBJ2-7; D ambiguous. Trimming removed 4 bases from V and 5 bases from J, with 6 bases in between. This CDR3 is built from 11 residues. The CDR3 here is CASSSNHEQYF. The CDR3 DNA follows: TGTGCCAGCAGTTCCAACCACGAGCAGTACTTC.

The chain carries TRBV6-1 and TRBJ2-3, with 9 bases identical to TRBD2. CDR1 and CDR2 from the germline V gene are MNHNS and SASEGT. V shed 1 base, J shed 4 bases, and the junction held 6 bases outside the gene matches. CDR3 length: 16 amino acids. DNA of the CDR3: TGTGCCAGCAGTGAAGTGGCGGGGGGGAGCTCAGATACGCAGTATTTT. The encoded protein is CASSEVAGGSSDTQYF.

The V gene is TRBV4-3, the J gene TRBJ1-1; D remains unclear. The CDR3 is 16 amino acids. The V end was cut by 0 bases, the J end by 2 bases, with 13 bases between. The germline V gene encodes CDR1 LGHNA and CDR2 YSLEER. The CDR3 reads CASSQETQLSNTEAFF. As DNA, the CDR3 is TGCGCCAGCAGCCAAGAAACCCAACTCAGCAACACTGAAGCTTTCTTT.

This clonotype was detected ten times or more. This rearrangement joins TRBV29-1 to TRBJ2-5; 7 nucleotides match TRBD1. With 5 bases clipped from V and 0 bases from J, the junction kept 6 bases outside the gene matches. The length of the CDR3 is 14 residues. The germline V gene has CDR1 SQVTM and CDR2 ANQGSEA. The CDR3 spells CSVLTGAYQETQYF. CDR3 sequence (DNA): TGCAGCGTTCTTACAGGGGCCTACCAAGAGACCCAGTACTTC.

This rearrangement joins TRBV3-1 to TRBJ2-5; TRBD2 aligns across 8 bases. J lost 6 bases, V lost 0 bases, and 3 bases had no gene match. The germline V gene has CDR1 LGHDT and CDR2 YNNKEL (reference sequence). This CDR3 is 14 amino acids long. CDR3 nucleotides: TGTGCCAGCAGCCAAGAACGGGGGGGTAAGACCCAGTACTTC. This sequence encodes CASSQERGGKTQYF.